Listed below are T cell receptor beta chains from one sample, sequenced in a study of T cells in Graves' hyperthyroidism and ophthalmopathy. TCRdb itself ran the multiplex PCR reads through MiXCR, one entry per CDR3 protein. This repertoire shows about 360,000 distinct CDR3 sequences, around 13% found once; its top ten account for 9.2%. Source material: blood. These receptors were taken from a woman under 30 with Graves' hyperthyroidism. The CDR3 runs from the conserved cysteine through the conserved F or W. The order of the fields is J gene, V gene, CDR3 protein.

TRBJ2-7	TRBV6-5	CASSYSKESYEQYF
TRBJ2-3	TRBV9	CASSAGQRGADTQYF
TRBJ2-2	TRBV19	CARKGLAGNTGELFF
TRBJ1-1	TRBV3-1	CASSQDLGEKAFF
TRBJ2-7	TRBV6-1	CASSPTSRGQVSYEQYF
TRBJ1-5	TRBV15	CATSRDLAGLSNQPQHF
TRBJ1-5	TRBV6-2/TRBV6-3	CASSGTGGGSQPQHF
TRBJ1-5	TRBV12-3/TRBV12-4	CASTWENQPQHF
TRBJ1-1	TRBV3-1	CASSQVGVGNTEAFF
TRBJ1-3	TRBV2	CASSSQGSGNAIYF
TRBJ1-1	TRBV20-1	CSTNGGANTEAFF
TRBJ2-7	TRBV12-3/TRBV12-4	CASSSWDSGTNEQYF
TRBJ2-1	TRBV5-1	CASSLSGSYANEQFF
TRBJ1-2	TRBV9	CASSHSEGLGGYTF
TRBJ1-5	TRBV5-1	CASSLVPEHSNQPQHF
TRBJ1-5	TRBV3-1	CASSEGGQPQHF
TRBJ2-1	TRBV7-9	CASSLEASGGATYNEQFF
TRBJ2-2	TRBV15	CATSRVQDRGLGTGELFF
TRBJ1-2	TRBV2	CASSVIIQGGDGYTF